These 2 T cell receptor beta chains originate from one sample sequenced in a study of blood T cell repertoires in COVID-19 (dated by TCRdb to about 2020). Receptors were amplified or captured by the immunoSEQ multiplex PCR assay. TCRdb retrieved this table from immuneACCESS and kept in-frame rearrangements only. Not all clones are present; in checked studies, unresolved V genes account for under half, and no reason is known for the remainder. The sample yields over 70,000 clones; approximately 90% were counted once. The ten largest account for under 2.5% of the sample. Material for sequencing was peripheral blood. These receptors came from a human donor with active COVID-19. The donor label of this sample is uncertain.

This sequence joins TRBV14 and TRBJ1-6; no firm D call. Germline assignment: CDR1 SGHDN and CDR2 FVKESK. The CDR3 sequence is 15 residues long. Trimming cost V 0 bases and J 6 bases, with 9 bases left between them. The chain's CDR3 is CASSQDRVGNSPLHF. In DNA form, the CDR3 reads TGTGCCAGCAGCCAAGACCGAGTTGGTAATTCACCCCTCCACTTT. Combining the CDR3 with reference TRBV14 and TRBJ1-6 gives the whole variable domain EAGVTQFPSHSVIEKGQTVTLRCDPISGHDNLYWYRRVMGKEIKFLLHFVKESKQDESGMPNNRFLAERTGGTYSTLKVQPAELEDSGVYFCASSQDRVGNSPLHFGNGTRLTVT.

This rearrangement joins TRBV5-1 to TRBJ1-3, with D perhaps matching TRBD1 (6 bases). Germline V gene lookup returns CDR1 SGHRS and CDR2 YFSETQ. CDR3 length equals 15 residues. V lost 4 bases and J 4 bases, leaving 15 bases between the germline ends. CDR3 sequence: CASSLDSPNGNTIYF. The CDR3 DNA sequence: TGCGCCAGCAGCCTGGACAGCCCCAACGGAAACACCATATATTTT.